One sample yielded the 28 T cell receptor beta chains listed below, sequenced in a study of T cell repertoires in cytomegalovirus infection. TCRdb ran MiXCR on the reads and lists one entry per CDR3 protein. The sample holds around 94,000 distinct CDR3 sequences; approximately 16% are singletons and the top ten take around 8.2%. The material sequenced was PBMCs. Receptor source: a human donor in good health (CMV status not recorded). Some clones in this sample may be carry-over from other donors' samples.

In this sample, this clonotype turned up many times. The V and J genes are TRBV20-1 and TRBJ1-2, with a tentative D call TRBD1 (6 bases). This CDR3 has 13 amino acids. Germline values: CDR1 DFQATT, CDR2 SNEGSKA (reference sequence). V was trimmed by 5 bases and J by 3 bases, leaving 13 bases between them. CDR3 sequence: CSAVTGMDYGYTF. The CDR3 region has the DNA TGCAGTGCTGTGACAGGAATGGACTATGGCTACACCTTC.

The sample holds a few counts of this clonotype. CDR3 bases: TGTGCCAGCAGGGACAGGGGCGAAAAACTGTTTTTT. Its translation is CASRDRGEKLFF. The chain links TRBV7-9 to TRBJ1-4; 9 bases line up with TRBD1. This CDR3 contains 12 residues. Germline V lookup: CDR1 SEHNR, CDR2 FQNEAQ (reference sequence). The V gene end was trimmed by 6 bases and the J gene end by 8 bases; junction bases not matched to a gene: 1.

This clonotype was seen at least ten times. V is TRBV10-3 and J is TRBJ1-1, with TRBD1 identical over 8 bases. Looked up from germline, CDR1 is ENHRY and CDR2 is SYGVKD. The CDR3 spans 16 residues. J gave up 4 bases and V 2 bases, and 9 bases lay outside the gene matches. The CDR3 nucleotides are TGTGCCATCAGTGAGAGAGTAGGACAGGGTGGCACTGAAGCTTTCTTT. Translating it yields CAISERVGQGGTEAFF.

This clonotype was observed many times. At one end the junction does not follow the germline gene, possibly because of a read error. The chain recombines TRBV7-8 with TRBJ1-5, with TRBD1 as a possible D gene (5 bases). This CDR3 is 17 amino acids long. Germline V gene sequence: CDR1 SGHVS, CDR2 FQNEAQ. The CDR3, as DNA: TGTGCCAGCAGTTTAGCCCCAGGGTTACGGGCCAATCAGCCCCAGCATTTT. Translating it yields CASSLAPGLRANQPQHF.

This clonotype was detected many times. The chain carries TRBV7-9 and TRBJ1-2; 9 nucleotides align to TRBD1. CDR1 and CDR2 from the germline V gene are SEHNR and FQNEAQ (reference sequence). This CDR3 is 14 amino acids long. The V and J ends lost 5 bases and 8 bases, in that order; junction bases with no gene match: 9. For the CDR3, the DNA is TGTGCCAGCAGCCCTGGGACAGGGAGTTACGGCTACACCTTC. This translates into CASSPGTGSYGYTF.

The chain's CDR3 is CSASPPNSPLHF. For the CDR3, the DNA is TGCAGTGCTAGTCCCCCCAATTCACCCCTCCACTTT. The chain joins TRBV20-1 to TRBJ1-6; D unclear. Looked up from germline, CDR1 is DFQATT and CDR2 is SNEGSKA (reference sequence). CDR3 length equals 12 residues. Trimming cost V 3 bases and J 7 bases, with 7 bases left between them.

This clonotype was seen ten or more times. V and J are TRBV12-3 or TRBV12-4 and TRBJ1-1; 7 positions agree with TRBD1. This CDR3 is 15 amino acids long. The junction had 2 bases not matched to a gene; V was cut back by 1 base and J by 0 bases. The CDR3 sequence: CASSLGQGVNTEAFF. The CDR3 coding sequence is TGTGCCAGCAGTTTAGGCCAGGGGGTGAACACTGAAGCTTTCTTT.

The table lists this clonotype with many counts. The V gene is TRBV7-2, the J gene TRBJ2-4, with a possible D match to TRBD1 (5 bases). V was shortened by 1 base and J by 5 bases, with 6 bases between the two germline ends. CDR3 length: 13 amino acids. The germline gives CDR1 SGHTA, CDR2 FQGNSA. The CDR3 sequence is CASSLGQQNIQYF. CDR3 DNA sequence: TGTGCCAGCAGCTTAGGACAGCAAAACATTCAGTACTTC.

This clonotype has ten or more counts. The rearrangement links TRBV7-8 to TRBJ2-1; D is tentatively TRBD1 or TRBD2 (6 bases each). Germline CDR1 is SGHVS and CDR2 is FQNEAQ. The CDR3 sequence is 15 residues long. Trimming removed 7 bases from V and 0 bases from J, with 13 bases in between. The CDR3 nucleotides are TGTGCCAGCAAATCGGGGGCCACCTCCTACAATGAGCAGTTCTTC. It encodes CASKSGATSYNEQFF.

This chain connects TRBV7-2 to TRBJ2-7; the D is unclear. V lost 3 bases and J lost 5, with 5 bases in between. The length of the CDR3 is 11 residues. The germline V gene has CDR1 SGHTA and CDR2 FQGNSA. The CDR3 region is CASSLFHEQYF. DNA for the CDR3: TGTGCCAGCAGCTTGTTTCACGAGCAGTACTTC.

The rearrangement links TRBV7-3 to TRBJ2-1; 9 nucleotides match TRBD1. With the DNA end fitting TRBJ2-7 better, the J assignment may be wrong. This CDR3 is built from 15 residues. CDR1 and CDR2 (germline): SGHTA, FQGTGA. CDR3 in amino acids: CASRPTGGSDNEQYF. The DNA for the CDR3 is TGTGCCAGCAGACCTACAGGGGGCTCCGACAATGAGCAGTACTTC.

This rearrangement joins TRBV14 to TRBJ1-3; a weak D match, TRBD1 (5 bases). CDR3 length equals 15 residues. V lost 8 bases and J 2 bases, leaving 16 bases between the germline ends. Germline values: CDR1 SGHDN, CDR2 FVKESK. The CDR3: CASQRGGTTGNTIYF. DNA of the CDR3: TGTGCCAGCCAACGAGGTGGGACGACTGGAAACACCATATATTTT.

The V gene is TRBV6-5, the J gene TRBJ2-3; unclear D gene. Germline V lookup: CDR1 MNHEY, CDR2 SVGAGI. CDR3 length: 13 amino acids. Trimming removed 4 bases from V and 2 bases from J, with 7 bases in between. The CDR3 DNA follows: TGTGCCAGCAGTTCATTTTACACAGATACGCAGTATTTT. Translated: CASSSFYTDTQYF.

The chain employs TRBV20-1 and TRBJ2-5; no clear D gene. Per germline, CDR1 DFQATT and CDR2 SNEGSKA (reference sequence). V was trimmed by 2 bases and J by 2 bases, leaving 0 bases between them. This CDR3 has 10 residues. The CDR3 DNA reads TGCAGTGCTAGACAAGAGACCCAGTACTTC. Protein sequence: CSARQETQYF.

This clonotype has more than one count but fewer than ten. The rearrangement uses TRBV14 and TRBJ1-2; weak D call: TRBD1 (5 bases). Trimming removed 1 base from V and 4 bases from J, with 13 bases in between. CDR3 length: 15 residues. Per germline, CDR1 SGHDN and CDR2 FVKESK. The CDR3 is CASSQAAGRGYGYTF. CDR3 DNA sequence: TGTGCCAGCAGCCAAGCCGCGGGGCGAGGCTATGGCTACACCTTC.

The chain carries TRBV18 and TRBJ1-3; TRBD1 matches at 8 bases. CDR3 length: 17 residues. The V gene's germline CDR1 is KGHSH and CDR2 LQKENI. J lost 0 bases, V lost 1 base, and 5 bases had no gene match. CDR3 sequence (DNA): TGTGCCAGCTCACCACAACAAACAGGGGGCTCTGGAAACACCATATATTTT. Its protein product is CASSPQQTGGSGNTIYF.

J is TRBJ2-5 and V is TRBV6-2 or TRBV6-3; 8 nucleotides align to TRBD2. This CDR3 comprises 18 residues. Unmatched junction bases numbered 16, after V lost 4 bases and J lost 3 bases. Germline values: CDR1 MNHEY, CDR2 SVGEGT. CDR3 in DNA: TGTGCCAGCAGTTCGGGCGGGAGACTAGCGACGAGAAAAGAGACCCAGTACTTC. Residues: CASSSGGRLATRKETQYF.

This clonotype was seen repeatedly, ten times or more. Here the CDR3 reads CASSQGITHRSNQPQHF. The CDR3, as DNA: TGCGCCAGCAGCCAAGGGATAACACACCGGAGCAATCAGCCCCAGCATTTT. The V call is TRBV4-1, the J call TRBJ1-5; D not resolved. Per the germline V gene, CDR1 is MGHRA and CDR2 is YSYEKL. Trimming removed 1 base from V and 1 base from J, with 14 bases in between. The CDR3 covers 17 residues.

This rearrangement joins TRBV30 to TRBJ1-5; D remains unclear. Trimming removed 4 bases at V and 10 bases at J, with 14 bases between. From germline, CDR1 is GTSNPN and CDR2 SVGIG (reference sequence). This CDR3 comprises 12 residues. The CDR3: CAWTRSGGPQHF. In nucleotides, the CDR3 is TGTGCCTGGACTCGAAGCGGAGGTCCCCAGCATTTT.

The rearrangement uses TRBV20-1 and TRBJ1-5; a possible D gene is TRBD1 (6 bases). Germline CDR1 reads DFQATT; CDR2 reads SNEGSKA (reference sequence). V gave up 5 bases and J gave up 0 bases, with 11 bases separating them. This CDR3 comprises 14 residues. CDR3 in DNA: TGCAGTGCTCTAGGACAGAATAGCAATCAGCCCCAGCATTTT. It encodes CSALGQNSNQPQHF.

The table lists this clonotype with a few counts. V usage is TRBV9 and J usage is TRBJ2-3; 10 bases line up with TRBD1. The ends lost 4 bases at V and 2 bases at J; junction bases unmatched: 10. Looked up from germline, CDR1 is SGDLS and CDR2 is YYNGEE. There are 17 residues in the CDR3. CDR3 amino acids: CASSPRGDRGLTDTQYF. CDR3 nucleotides: TGTGCCAGCAGCCCCAGAGGCGACAGGGGGCTCACAGATACGCAGTATTTT.

Ten or more counts support this clonotype. The chain carries TRBV29-1 and TRBJ2-1, with D possibly matching TRBD2 (6 bases). The germline V and J ends were trimmed by 1 base and 8 bases, with 6 bases remaining between them. Germline CDR1 is SQVTM and CDR2 is ANQGSEA. The CDR3 consists of 11 residues. CDR3 region: CSVEGRDEQFF. CDR3 DNA: TGCAGCGTTGAAGGGAGGGATGAGCAGTTCTTC.

A few counts support this clonotype. The CDR3 DNA reads TGTGCCAGCAGTTACGGGTTGTTGCAGGTGGGCAATCAGCCCCAGCATTTT. Translation gives CASSYGLLQVGNQPQHF. J is TRBJ1-5 and V is TRBV6-6; D call uncertain. This CDR3 is 17 amino acids long. The ends were cut back, 2 bases at V and 2 bases at J, with 16 bases in the middle. Per the germline V gene, CDR1 is MNHNY and CDR2 is SVGAGI (reference sequence).

This clonotype was found a few times. The V call is TRBV7-3, the J call TRBJ1-2, with a tentative D call TRBD1 (5 bases). This CDR3 comprises 14 residues. Looked up from germline, CDR1 is SGHTA and CDR2 is FQGTGA. Trimming took off 4 bases at V and 0 bases at J, with 9 bases between the two ends. The CDR3 region has the DNA TGTGCCAGCAGCTCGACAGCCTCTAACTATGGCTACACCTTC. Amino acid sequence: CASSSTASNYGYTF. The whole variable domain, remainder taken from reference TRBV7-3 and TRBJ1-2, is GAGVSQTPSNKVTEKGKYVELRCDPISGHTALYWYRQSLGQGPEFLIYFQGTGAADDSGLPNDRFFAVRPEGSVSTLKIQRTERGDSAVYLCASSSTASNYGYTFGSGTRLTVV.

This clonotype has a count of ten or more. CDR3 amino acids: CASSSFITDTQYF. Written as DNA, the CDR3 is TGTGCCAGCAGCTCATTTATCACAGATACGCAGTATTTT. The V and J genes are TRBV7-2 and TRBJ2-3, with D unclear. The germline V gene encodes CDR1 SGHTA and CDR2 FQGNSA. CDR3 size: 13 residues. V gave up 4 bases and J gave up 2 bases, with 7 bases separating them.

This clonotype occurred a few times. This chain uses TRBV19 with TRBJ1-1, with D possibly being TRBD1 (5 bases). The germline V gene encodes CDR1 LNHDA and CDR2 SQIVND (reference sequence). This CDR3 is 13 amino acids long. The germline V and J ends were trimmed by 7 bases and 6 bases, with 15 bases remaining between them. CDR3 nucleotides: TGTGCCAGTACAGGACAAAGGGTTTCTGAAGCTTTCTTT. This encodes CASTGQRVSEAFF.

This clonotype was seen more than once but under ten times. CDR3 DNA: TGTGCCAGCAGTTTCGGGGGCCTGGAGGAAGAGACCCAGTACTTC. It translates to CASSFGGLEEETQYF. The chain combines TRBV28 with TRBJ2-5; D possibly matches TRBD1 or TRBD2 (6 bases each). The CDR3 loop spans 15 amino acids. CDR1 is MDHEN, CDR2 SYDVKM, per germline. The V end lost 3 bases, the J end lost 3 bases, and 14 bases lay between the germline ends.

This clonotype was seen a handful of times. The rearrangement uses TRBV28 and TRBJ2-6, with D unresolved. CDR1 is MDHEN and CDR2 is SYDVKM in the germline V gene. Trimming stripped 2 bases from V and 0 bases from J, with 8 bases between. The length of the CDR3 is 16 residues. The DNA of the CDR3 is TGTGCCAGCAGTTTAACGGGCTTCTCTGGGGCCAACGTCCTGACTTTC. Amino acids: CASSLTGFSGANVLTF. The whole variable domain, filled in from reference TRBV28 and TRBJ2-6, reads DVKVTQSSRYLVKRTGEKVFLECVQDMDHENMFWYRQDPGLGLRLIYFSYDVKMKEKGDIPEGYSVSREKKERFSLILESASTNQTSMYLCASSLTGFSGANVLTFGAGSRLTVL.